This T cell receptor (beta chain) comes out of a study of blood T cells in healthy people across ages. Per germline, CDR1 MNHEY and CDR2 SVGAGI. CDR3 size: 14 residues. J lost 4 bases, V lost 6 bases, and 7 bases had no gene match. The use of a sample-barcoded 5' primer and a J-beta primer mix characterized a second PCR of 7 to 11 cycles. TCRdb re-derived calls from the 5' RACE reads in MiXCR, one entry per CDR3 protein. Of 700,000 or so distinct CDR3 sequences in the sample, over 40% were seen once. This sequence originates from a man older than 75 in good health. The chain carries TRBV6-5 and TRBJ1-2; 8 bases fit TRBD1. The source material was blood. Written as DNA, the CDR3 is TGTGCCAGCAGCCCCTGGACAGGGCGCTATGGCTACACCTTC. It yields the protein CASSPWTGRYGYTF.